This paragraph covers one T cell receptor (beta chain) sequence. Its antigen is unidentified. This specimen belongs to a study of shared clonotypes between healthy human individuals. Study observations and caveats: The study generally estimated greater richness for naive than memory subsets. Limited genetic and exposure-history diversity came from having few donors.

Germline V gene lookup returns CDR1 MNHNY and CDR2 SVGAGI (reference sequence). CDR3 size: 15 residues. Trimming left V 1 base short and J 0 bases short, with 9 bases between. When replicate PCRs were run on sorted subsets, they used 200 to 250 ng DNA, about 30,000 T cell genomes. Clones were sequenced by immunoSEQ multiplex PCR, and TCRdb holds only the in-frame ones, with some missing. The sample lists under 2.5 million clones; under 95% were seen once. This rearrangement joins TRBV6-6 to TRBJ1-1; possibly TRBD1 for D (6 bases). This clonotype was sampled from a man aged 18 to 30 in good health. Some clones in this sample may be carry-over from other donors' samples. The sequencing input was naive CD4+ T cells from PBMCs. Stated subset: CD45RA+ positively selected. CDR3 in DNA: TGTGCCAGCAGTTACTTCGGGGGCATGAACACTGAAGCTTTCTTT. This gives the protein CASSYFGGMNTEAFF.